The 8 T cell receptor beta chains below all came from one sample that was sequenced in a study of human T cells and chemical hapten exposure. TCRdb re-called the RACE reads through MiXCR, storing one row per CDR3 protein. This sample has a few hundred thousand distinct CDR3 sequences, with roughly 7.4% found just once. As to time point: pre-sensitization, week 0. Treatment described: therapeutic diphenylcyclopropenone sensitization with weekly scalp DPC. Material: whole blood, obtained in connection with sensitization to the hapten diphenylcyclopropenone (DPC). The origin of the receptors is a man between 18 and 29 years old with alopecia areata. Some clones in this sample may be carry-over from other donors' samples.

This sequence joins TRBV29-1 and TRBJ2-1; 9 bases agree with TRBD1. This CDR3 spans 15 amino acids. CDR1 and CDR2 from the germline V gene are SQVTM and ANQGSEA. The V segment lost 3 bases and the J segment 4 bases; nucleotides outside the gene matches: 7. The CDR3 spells CSVERDRAAYNEQFF. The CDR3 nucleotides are TGCAGCGTTGAGAGGGACAGGGCTGCATACAATGAGCAGTTCTTC.

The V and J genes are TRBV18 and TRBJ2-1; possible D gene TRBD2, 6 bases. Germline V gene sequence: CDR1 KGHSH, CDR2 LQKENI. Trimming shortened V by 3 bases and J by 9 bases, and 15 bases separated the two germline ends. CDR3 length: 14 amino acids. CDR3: CASSPLEGRFEQFF. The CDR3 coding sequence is TGTGCCAGCTCACCGCTTGAGGGGAGGTTTGAGCAGTTCTTC.

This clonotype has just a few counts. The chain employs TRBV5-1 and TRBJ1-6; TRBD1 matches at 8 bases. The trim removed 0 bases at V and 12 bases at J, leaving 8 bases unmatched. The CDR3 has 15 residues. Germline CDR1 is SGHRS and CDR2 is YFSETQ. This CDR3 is CASSLAGGPEVPLHF. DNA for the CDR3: TGCGCCAGCAGCTTGGCAGGGGGCCCAGAAGTACCCCTCCACTTT.

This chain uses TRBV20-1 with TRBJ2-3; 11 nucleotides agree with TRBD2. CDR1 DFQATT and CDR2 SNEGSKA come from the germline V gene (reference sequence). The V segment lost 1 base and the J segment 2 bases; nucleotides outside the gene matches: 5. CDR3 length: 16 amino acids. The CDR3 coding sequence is TGCAGTGCTAGAGGCGAACTAGCGGGAGACACAGATACGCAGTATTTT. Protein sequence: CSARGELAGDTDTQYF.

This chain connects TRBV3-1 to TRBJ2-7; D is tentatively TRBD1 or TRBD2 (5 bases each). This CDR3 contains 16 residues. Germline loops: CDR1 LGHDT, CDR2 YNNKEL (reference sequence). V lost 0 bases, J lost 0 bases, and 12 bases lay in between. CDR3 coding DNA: TGTGCCAGCAGCCAAGAGGGGGACGGACACTCCTACGAGCAGTACTTC. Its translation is CASSQEGDGHSYEQYF.

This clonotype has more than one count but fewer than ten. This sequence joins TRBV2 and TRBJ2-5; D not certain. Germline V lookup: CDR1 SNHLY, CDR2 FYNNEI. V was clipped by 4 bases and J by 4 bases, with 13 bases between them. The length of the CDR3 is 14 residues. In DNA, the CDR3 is TGTGCCAGCAGTGCCGTTTCAGATTCAGAGACCCAGTACTTC. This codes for CASSAVSDSETQYF.

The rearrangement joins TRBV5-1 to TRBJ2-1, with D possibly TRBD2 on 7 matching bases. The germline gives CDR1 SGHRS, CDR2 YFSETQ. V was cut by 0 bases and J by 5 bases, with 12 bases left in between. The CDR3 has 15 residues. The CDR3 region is CASSLDAGADNEQFF. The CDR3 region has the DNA TGCGCCAGCAGCTTGGACGCGGGGGCGGACAATGAGCAGTTCTTC.

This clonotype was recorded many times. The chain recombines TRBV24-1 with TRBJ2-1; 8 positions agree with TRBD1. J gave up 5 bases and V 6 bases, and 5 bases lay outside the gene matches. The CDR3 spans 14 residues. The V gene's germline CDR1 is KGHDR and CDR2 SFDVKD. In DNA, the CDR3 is TGTGCCACCAGTAAGGGACAGGTAAACAATGAGCAGTTCTTC. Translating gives CATSKGQVNNEQFF.